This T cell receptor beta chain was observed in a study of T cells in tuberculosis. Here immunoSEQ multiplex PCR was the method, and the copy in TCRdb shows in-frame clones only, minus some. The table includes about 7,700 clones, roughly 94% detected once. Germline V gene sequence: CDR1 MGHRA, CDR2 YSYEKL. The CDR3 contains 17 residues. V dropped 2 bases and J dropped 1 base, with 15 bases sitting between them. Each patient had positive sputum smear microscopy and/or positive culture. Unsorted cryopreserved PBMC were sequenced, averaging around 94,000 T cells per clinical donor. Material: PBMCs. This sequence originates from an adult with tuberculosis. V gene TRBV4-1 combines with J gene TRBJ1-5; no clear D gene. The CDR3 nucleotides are TGCGCCAGCAGCCAACTGGACTTACTGCCAAGCAATCAGCCCCAGCATTTT. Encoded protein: CASSQLDLLPSNQPQHF.